The 10 T cell receptor beta chains below come from one sample, sequenced in a study of OX40 agonist ivuxolimab in advanced cancers. Only in-frame clones appear in the TCRdb table, and some are missing; sequencing was by immunoSEQ multiplex PCR. The table records approximately 37,000 clones, about 83% of them present only once. Sample: CD4+ or CD8+ T cells sorted from blood, taken in a trial of the OX40 agonist ivuxolimab. Every receptor here comes from an adult with an advanced solid tumor such as melanoma, head and neck, liver or kidney cancer.

V and J are TRBV11-2 and TRBJ2-5; D is possibly TRBD1 (6 bases). With the DNA end fitting TRBJ2-7 better, the J assignment may be wrong. Germline V gives CDR1 SGHAT, CDR2 FQNNGV. This CDR3 has 13 residues. CDR3 loop: CASSDGQSNEQYF. In nucleotides, the CDR3 is TGTGCCAGCAGCGATGGACAGTCTAACGAGCAGTACTTC.

The CDR3 sequence: CASSLANQPQHF. CDR3 nucleotide sequence: TGTGCCAGCAGCTTAGCGAATCAGCCCCAGCATTTT. This chain connects TRBV7-9 to TRBJ1-5; no reliable D call. CDR3 size: 12 residues. Germline CDR1 and CDR2: SEHNR and FQNEAQ (reference sequence). The V gene lost 0 bases and the J gene lost 4 bases, with 1 base spanning the gap.

The genes are TRBV4-2 and TRBJ2-3; 16 positions match TRBD2. V shed 2 bases, J shed 0 bases, and the junction held 8 bases outside the gene matches. The CDR3 has 20 residues. CDR1 LGHNA and CDR2 YNFKEQ come from the germline V gene. The CDR3 region is CASSQPPQGLAGGSTDTQYF. The CDR3 DNA reads TGTGCCAGCAGCCAACCTCCTCAGGGACTAGCGGGGGGGAGCACAGATACGCAGTATTTT.

The chain has TRBV20-1 and TRBJ1-3; D call uncertain. Germline values: CDR1 DFQATT, CDR2 SNEGSKA (reference sequence). The CDR3 covers 11 residues. Trimming stripped 5 bases from V and 3 bases from J, with 5 bases between. For the CDR3, the DNA is TGCAGTGCTTGGGATGGAAACACCATATATTTT. This codes for CSAWDGNTIYF.

The rearrangement joins TRBV21-1 to TRBJ2-3. TRBV21-1 represents a pseudogene. The CDR3 consists of 15 residues. CDR3 sequence (DNA): TGTGCCAGCAGCAGGCCAGCCGCACCCACAGATACGCAGTATTTT. It codes for CASSRPAAPTDTQYF.

This chain links TRBV7-9 with TRBJ2-5, with a tentative D call TRBD1 (6 bases). Germline lookup yields CDR1 SEHNR and CDR2 FQNEAQ (reference sequence). The length of the CDR3 is 15 residues. V dropped 2 bases and J dropped 4 bases, with 14 bases sitting between them. The CDR3 is CASSLTGQGIETQYF. The CDR3 DNA reads as TGTGCCAGCAGCTTAACGGGTCAGGGGATAGAGACCCAGTACTTC.

This clone occurred a few times. V and J are TRBV30 and TRBJ1-3; D is undetermined. Trimming removed 1 base at V and 3 bases at J, with 7 bases between. The V gene's germline CDR1 is GTSNPN and CDR2 SVGIG (reference sequence). This CDR3 contains 13 residues. CDR3 in amino acids: CAWSASGGNTIYF. The CDR3 DNA reads as TGTGCCTGGAGTGCTAGTGGTGGAAACACCATATATTTT.

The V call is TRBV28, the J call TRBJ2-1, with 11 nucleotides matching TRBD2. The CDR3 contains 16 residues. The J segment lost 2 bases and the V segment lost 5 bases, leaving 5 bases of the junction unmatched. Germline assignment: CDR1 MDHEN and CDR2 SYDVKM. The CDR3 protein is CASSLTSGSAYNEQFF. In DNA, the CDR3 is TGTGCCAGCAGTCTTACTAGCGGGAGTGCCTACAATGAGCAGTTCTTC.

The V gene is TRBV2, the J gene TRBJ1-4, with a weak D call TRBD1 (5 bases). Germline-derived CDR1 and CDR2 are SNHLY and FYNNEI. The V and J ends lost 4 bases and 8 bases respectively, with 11 bases between them. CDR3 length equals 13 residues. CDR3 DNA sequence: TGTGCCAGCAGTGGTGGCAGGGTAGAAAAACTGTTTTTT. This gives the protein CASSGGRVEKLFF.

The chain is built from TRBV12-5 and TRBJ2-4; D is uncertain. Germline loops: CDR1 LGHNT, CDR2 FRNRAP. The V end was cut by 3 bases, the J end by 0 bases, with 9 bases between. The CDR3 contains 15 residues. The CDR3 region is CASGLPDLAKNIQYF. In nucleotides, the CDR3 is TGTGCTAGTGGTTTACCCGACCTAGCCAAAAACATTCAGTACTTC. Full variable domain (rest looked up from reference TRBV12-5 and TRBJ2-4): DARVTQTPRHKVTEMGQEVTMRCQPILGHNTVFWYRQTMMQGLELLAYFRNRAPLDDSGMPKDRFSAEMPDATLATLKIQPSEPRDSAVYFCASGLPDLAKNIQYFGAGTRLSVL.